One sample yielded the 3 T cell receptor beta chains listed below, sequenced in a study of blood T cell repertoires in COVID-19. Data came from immunoSEQ multiplex PCR; TCRdb stores just in-frame clones and leaves some out. The sample includes more than 75,000 clones, approximately 81% seen only once; the top ten take roughly 15%. Sequencing was carried out using peripheral blood. The receptors come from a woman aged 70-85 years with acute or convalescent COVID-19.

This clone was detected ten times or more. This chain joins TRBV11-2 and TRBJ2-2; unclear D gene. V was pared by 5 bases and J by 1 base, with 8 bases between. Germline V gene data show CDR1 as SGHAT and CDR2 as FQNNGV. The length of the CDR3 is 14 residues. The CDR3 protein is CASSRRGNTGELFF. The CDR3 DNA follows: TGTGCCAGCAGCCGCCGAGGGAACACCGGGGAGCTGTTTTTT.

The rearrangement links TRBV11-3 to TRBJ2-5; TRBD1 aligns across 7 bases. The CDR3 has 15 residues. The germline V gene encodes CDR1 SGHNT and CDR2 YENEEA. Trimming removed 6 bases from V and 2 bases from J; junction bases left unmatched: 9. CDR3 nucleotide sequence: TGTGCCAGCAGGACGGGACAGAGGGTTCAAGAGACCCAGTACTTC. Translating it yields CASRTGQRVQETQYF.

This chain connects TRBV27 to TRBJ2-7; possible D gene TRBD2, 7 bases. CDR3 size: 17 residues. CDR1 is MNHEY, CDR2 SMNVEV, per germline (reference sequence). V lost 6 bases and J 2 bases, leaving 23 bases between the germline ends. CDR3 region: CASSPRGGGPNTYEQYV. DNA of the CDR3: TGTGCCAGCAGCCCCCGAGGGGGGGGGCCCAATACCTACGAGCAGTACGTC.